A single sample is the source of the 25 T cell receptor beta chains below, sequenced in a study of blood T cell repertoires in COVID-19. TCRdb's table, derived via immunoSEQ multiplex PCR, lists solely in-frame clones and lacks some. Here the sample spans a few hundred thousand clones, approximately 83% being singletons. The material sequenced was PBMCs or T cells enriched from blood (not recorded which). The receptors originated from a woman aged 40 to 55 with acute COVID-19.

The chain has TRBV19 and TRBJ2-5; 12 bases fit TRBD2. Germline CDR1 and CDR2: LNHDA and SQIVND (reference sequence). Trimming removed 6 bases from V and 4 bases from J; junction bases left unmatched: 12. There are 17 residues in the CDR3. The CDR3 sequence: CASSPSTSGSGRETQYF. CDR3 DNA sequence: TGTGCCAGTAGCCCGTCGACTAGCGGGAGCGGTAGAGAGACCCAGTACTTC. The full variable domain, rest sourced from reference TRBV19 and TRBJ2-5, is DGGITQSPKYLFRKEGQNVTLSCEQNLNHDAMYWYRQDPGQGLRLIYYSQIVNDFQKGDIAEGYSVSREKKESFPLTVTSAQKNPTAFYLCASSPSTSGSGRETQYFGPGTRLLVL.

The V and J genes are TRBV19 and TRBJ2-1; 7 nucleotides align to TRBD1. CDR1 is LNHDA, CDR2 SQIVND, per germline (reference sequence). The ends lost 9 bases at V and 7 bases at J; junction bases unmatched: 15. The CDR3 length is 15 residues. CDR3 loop: CASGTGVQGYNEQFF. CDR3 sequence (DNA): TGTGCCAGCGGCACAGGGGTACAGGGCTATAATGAGCAGTTCTTC. Full variable domain (remainder filled in from reference TRBV19 and TRBJ2-1): DGGITQSPKYLFRKEGQNVTLSCEQNLNHDAMYWYRQDPGQGLRLIYYSQIVNDFQKGDIAEGYSVSREKKESFPLTVTSAQKNPTAFYLCASGTGVQGYNEQFFGPGTRLTVL.

This chain connects TRBV12-3 or TRBV12-4 to TRBJ1-5; unclear D gene. Trimming cost V 4 bases and J 4 bases, with 8 bases left between them. This CDR3 contains 13 residues. The CDR3 here is CASSSAENQPQHF. The CDR3 bases are TGTGCCAGCAGTTCCGCGGAGAATCAGCCCCAGCATTTT.

The V gene is TRBV20-1, the J gene TRBJ2-7; weak D call: TRBD2 (5 bases). Germline V gene sequence: CDR1 DFQATT, CDR2 SNEGSKA (reference sequence). V was cut by 5 bases and J by 3 bases, with 8 bases left in between. This CDR3 spans 11 amino acids. The CDR3 is CSARTSYEQYF. Written as DNA, the CDR3 is TGCAGTGCTCGTACTAGCTACGAGCAGTACTTC.

This chain connects TRBV15 to TRBJ2-7, with a possible D match to TRBD1 (7 bases). This CDR3 has 16 residues. With 3 bases removed from V and 6 bases from J, the gap between germline ends came to 21 bases. CDR1 is LNHNV and CDR2 is YYDKDF in the germline V gene (reference sequence). The CDR3 DNA reads TGTGCCACCAGCAGTATCCATCGCGGGACAGTAGGCGAGCAGTACTTC. Translated, it gives CATSSIHRGTVGEQYF.

The V gene is TRBV3-1 (or the pseudogene TRBV3-2), the J gene TRBJ1-5; TRBD1 aligns across 10 bases. Germline V gene lookup returns CDR1 LGHDT and CDR2 YNNKEL (reference sequence). J gave up 5 bases and V 1 base, and 2 bases lay outside the gene matches. The length of the CDR3 is 15 residues. The CDR3, as DNA: TGTGCCAGCAGCCAAGCTGGGACAGGGGATCAGCCCCAGCATTTT. Amino acids: CASSQAGTGDQPQHF.

The chain links TRBV3-1 (or the pseudogene TRBV3-2) to TRBJ2-7, with 9 bases aligning to TRBD1. Germline V gene data show CDR1 as LGHDT and CDR2 as YNNKEL (reference sequence). V lost 1 base to trimming and J lost 4 bases; unmatched junction nucleotides: 5. The CDR3 loop spans 15 amino acids. The CDR3 reads CASSQATGGDYEQYF. The CDR3 DNA reads TGTGCCAGCAGCCAAGCGACAGGGGGAGATTACGAGCAGTACTTC.

V is TRBV7-2 and J is TRBJ1-1, with D hard to call. The CDR3 is 16 amino acids. Germline CDR1 is SGHTA and CDR2 is FQGNSA. V was cut by 3 bases and J by 0 bases, with 14 bases left in between. The CDR3 spells CASSFQSRAMNTEAFF. For the CDR3, the DNA is TGTGCCAGCAGCTTCCAGTCTAGAGCTATGAACACTGAAGCTTTCTTT.

This sequence joins TRBV4-2 and TRBJ2-2; 10 nucleotides align to TRBD2. J lost 4 bases, V lost 3 bases, and 8 bases had no gene match. Per germline, CDR1 LGHNA and CDR2 YNFKEQ. The CDR3 totals 17 residues. Written as DNA, the CDR3 is TGTGCCAGCAGCCACCCTAGCGGGGGCAGTGCCACCGGGGAGCTGTTTTTT. Residues: CASSHPSGGSATGELFF.

Only a few counts were recorded for this clone. The chain carries TRBV5-6 and TRBJ2-7; tentatively, D is TRBD1 (5 bases). The V end was cut by 2 bases, the J end by 0 bases, with 9 bases between. The CDR3 covers 14 residues. Per germline, CDR1 SGHDT and CDR2 YYEEEE. The CDR3 DNA follows: TGTGCCAGCAGCTTAAGGACACCCTCCTACGAGCAGTACTTC. Protein: CASSLRTPSYEQYF.

The genes are TRBV6-1 and TRBJ2-1; D might be TRBD1 (6 bases). The germline gives CDR1 MNHNS, CDR2 SASEGT. V lost 2 bases to trimming and J lost 7 bases, with 6 bases between them. This CDR3 is built from 12 residues. In nucleotides, the CDR3 is TGTGCCAGCAGTGAAACAGGGAATGAGCAGTTCTTC. Amino acids: CASSETGNEQFF.

The chain employs TRBV30 and TRBJ1-1; D may be TRBD1 (5 bases). Germline V gene lookup returns CDR1 GTSNPN and CDR2 SVGIG (reference sequence). This CDR3 has 13 amino acids. V gave up 2 bases and J gave up 5 bases, with 12 bases separating them. CDR3 bases: TGTGCCTGGAGTTCATGGGGGGGGACTGAAGCTTTCTTT. Its protein product is CAWSSWGGTEAFF.

As for this clone: Given the absence of the conserved phenylalanine or tryptophan at the CDR3 end, a read error is likely. No DNA is shown, since the ends of the CDR3 on it are uncertain; the CDR3 is the one TCRdb lists. The chain is built from TRBV6-1 and TRBJ1-2. Per germline, CDR1 MNHNS and CDR2 SASEGT. A total of 14 residues make up the CDR3, ends included. This chain's CDR3 is CASSEGLAGGKNAL.

This chain connects TRBV11-1 to TRBJ2-7; the D gene is possibly TRBD2 (5 bases). Trimming left V 0 bases short and J 6 bases short, with 9 bases between. Germline CDR1 is SGHAT and CDR2 is FQDESV (reference sequence). The CDR3 is 13 amino acids. DNA of the CDR3: TGTGCCAGCAGCTTAGCCGTGGGAGCCGAGCAGTACTTC. It yields the protein CASSLAVGAEQYF.

CDR3 in DNA: TGTGCCAGTAGTATAGCCAGGGAAGAGACCCAGTACTTC. It translates to CASSIAREETQYF. The chain employs TRBV19 and TRBJ2-5, with a possible D match to TRBD1 (5 bases). The V gene lost 1 base and the J gene lost 3 bases, with 6 bases spanning the gap. The CDR3 loop spans 13 amino acids. Germline assignment: CDR1 LNHDA and CDR2 SQIVND (reference sequence).

The chain uses TRBV19 and TRBJ2-7; 9 nucleotides agree with TRBD2. In germline, CDR1 is LNHDA, CDR2 SQIVND (reference sequence). With V trimmed by 8 bases and J by 4 bases, 12 bases remained unmatched. The length of the CDR3 is 15 residues. DNA for the CDR3: TGTGCCAGTGCTATCCAGAGCGGGGGGAGGTACGAGCAGTACTTC. The encoded protein is CASAIQSGGRYEQYF.

The chain uses TRBV6-2 or TRBV6-3 and TRBJ1-2, with 7 nucleotides matching TRBD1. The length of the CDR3 is 14 residues. The V and J ends lost 6 bases and 3 bases, in that order; junction bases with no gene match: 7. Germline lookup yields CDR1 MNHEY and CDR2 SVGEGT. CDR3 DNA sequence: TGTGCCAGCAGCCTCCCCGGGACAGACTATGGCTACACCTTC. This gives the protein CASSLPGTDYGYTF.

The rearrangement links TRBV6-6 to TRBJ2-3, with 9 bases aligning to TRBD2. With V trimmed by 7 bases and J by 6 bases, 8 bases remained unmatched. CDR3 length: 14 amino acids. Germline V CDR1 and CDR2: MNHNY, SVGAGI (reference sequence). The CDR3 protein is CASTRTSVKDTQYF. In DNA, the CDR3 is TGTGCCAGCACCCGGACTAGCGTGAAGGATACGCAGTATTTT.

In this sample, this clone turned up a few times. The genes are TRBV28 and TRBJ1-6; D perhaps matches TRBD1 (6 bases). Deletions cut 3 bases from V and 0 bases from J, with 18 bases between. The germline gives CDR1 MDHEN, CDR2 SYDVKM. This CDR3 comprises 19 residues. DNA of the CDR3: TGTGCCAGCAGTTTGTTCGGACAAAGGGGGAGCTCCTATAATTCACCCCTCCACTTT. This translates into CASSLFGQRGSSYNSPLHF. The full variable domain, rest sourced from reference TRBV28 and TRBJ1-6, is DVKVTQSSRYLVKRTGEKVFLECVQDMDHENMFWYRQDPGLGLRLIYFSYDVKMKEKGDIPEGYSVSREKKERFSLILESASTNQTSMYLCASSLFGQRGSSYNSPLHFGNGTRLTVT.

The rearrangement links TRBV7-2 to TRBJ1-6; TRBD1 matches at 9 bases. The germline gives CDR1 SGHTA, CDR2 FQGNSA. The CDR3 contains 16 residues. With V trimmed by 5 bases and J by 3 bases, 5 bases remained unmatched. The chain's CDR3 is CASSPRTGVYNSPLHF. For the CDR3, the DNA is TGTGCCAGCAGCCCCAGGACAGGGGTCTATAATTCACCCCTCCACTTT.

The chain is built from TRBV5-4 and TRBJ2-4; D remains unclear. This CDR3 comprises 14 residues. The germline CDR1 and CDR2 sequences are SGHNT and YYREEE (reference sequence). With 3 bases removed from V and 3 bases from J, the gap between germline ends came to 10 bases. The CDR3 reads CASSSTSGKNIQYF. CDR3 sequence (DNA): TGTGCCAGCAGCTCTACTTCCGGCAAAAACATTCAGTACTTC.

V is TRBV29-1 and J is TRBJ2-7, with 10 bases identical to TRBD1. The CDR3 extends over 11 amino acids. Germline V CDR1 and CDR2: SQVTM, ANQGSEA. Trimming took 7 bases from V and 3 from J; bases not matched to a gene: 0. The CDR3 DNA reads as TGCAGCGGGACAGGGGGCTACGAGCAGTACTTC. Translation: CSGTGGYEQYF.

This rearrangement joins TRBV5-1 to TRBJ1-1; TRBD1 agrees at 9 bases. The CDR3 spans 16 residues. V was clipped by 0 bases and J by 4 bases; unmatched bases: 7. Per the germline V gene, CDR1 is SGHRS and CDR2 is YFSETQ. The CDR3 here is CASSLGGQGPPTEAFF. Here the CDR3 DNA reads TGCGCCAGCAGCTTGGGGGGACAGGGCCCCCCCACTGAAGCTTTCTTT.

The chain combines TRBV19 with TRBJ1-3; 7 bases agree with TRBD1. V trimming: 6 bases; J trimming: 2 bases; junction bases outside the gene matches: 7. The CDR3 is 15 residues long. Per the germline V gene, CDR1 is LNHDA and CDR2 is SQIVND (reference sequence). The DNA of the CDR3 is TGTGCCAGTAGAACTGACAGGGATCCTGGAAACACCATATATTTT. Translated, it gives CASRTDRDPGNTIYF. Supplemented by reference TRBV19 and TRBJ1-3, the full variable domain reads DGGITQSPKYLFRKEGQNVTLSCEQNLNHDAMYWYRQDPGQGLRLIYYSQIVNDFQKGDIAEGYSVSREKKESFPLTVTSAQKNPTAFYLCASRTDRDPGNTIYFGEGSWLTVV.

The J gene is TRBJ2-1, the V gene TRBV10-3; 10 positions agree with TRBD2. The CDR3 consists of 17 residues. The J segment lost 1 base and the V segment lost 4 bases, leaving 7 bases of the junction unmatched. Germline V gene sequence: CDR1 ENHRY, CDR2 SYGVKD. CDR3 sequence (DNA): TGTGCCATCAGTGGTCTTAGCGGGGGGAAGTCCTACAATGAGCAGTTCTTC. It is translated as CAISGLSGGKSYNEQFF.